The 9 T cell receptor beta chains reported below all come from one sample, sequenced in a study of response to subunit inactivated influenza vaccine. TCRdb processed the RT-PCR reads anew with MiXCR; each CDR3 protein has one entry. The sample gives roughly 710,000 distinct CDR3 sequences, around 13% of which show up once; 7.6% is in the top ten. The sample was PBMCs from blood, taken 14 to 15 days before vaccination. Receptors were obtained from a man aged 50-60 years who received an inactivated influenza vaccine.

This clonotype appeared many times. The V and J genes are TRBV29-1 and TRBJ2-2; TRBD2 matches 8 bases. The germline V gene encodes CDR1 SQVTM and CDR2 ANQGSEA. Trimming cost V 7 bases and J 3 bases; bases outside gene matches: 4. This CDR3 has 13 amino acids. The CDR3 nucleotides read TGCAGCGGGGGACTAGGAGACACCGGGGAGCTGTTTTTT. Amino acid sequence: CSGGLGDTGELFF.

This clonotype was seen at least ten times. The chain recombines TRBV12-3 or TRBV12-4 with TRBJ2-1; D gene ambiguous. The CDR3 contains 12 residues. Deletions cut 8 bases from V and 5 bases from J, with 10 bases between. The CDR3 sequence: CASADLDNEQFF. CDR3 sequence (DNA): TGTGCCAGCGCTGACCTGGACAATGAGCAGTTCTTC.

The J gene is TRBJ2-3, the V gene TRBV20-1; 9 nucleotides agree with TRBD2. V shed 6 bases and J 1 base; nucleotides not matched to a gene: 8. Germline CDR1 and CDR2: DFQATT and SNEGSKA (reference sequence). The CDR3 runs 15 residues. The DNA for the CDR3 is TGCAGTGCGCGAATCCCTAGCGGGGGCACAGATACGCAGTATTTT. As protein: CSARIPSGGTDTQYF.

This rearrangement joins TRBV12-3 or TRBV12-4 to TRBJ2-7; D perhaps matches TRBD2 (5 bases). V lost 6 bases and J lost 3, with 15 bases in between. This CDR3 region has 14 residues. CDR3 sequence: CASRKAGINYEQYF. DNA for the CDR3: TGTGCCAGCAGGAAGGCCGGGATTAACTACGAGCAGTACTTC.

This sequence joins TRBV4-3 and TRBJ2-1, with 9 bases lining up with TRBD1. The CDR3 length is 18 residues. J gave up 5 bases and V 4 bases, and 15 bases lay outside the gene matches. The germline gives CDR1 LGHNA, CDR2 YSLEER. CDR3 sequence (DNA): TGCGCCAGCAGCCCAGGAGGGACAGGGAAAGGATTTGACAATGAGCAGTTCTTC. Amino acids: CASSPGGTGKGFDNEQFF.

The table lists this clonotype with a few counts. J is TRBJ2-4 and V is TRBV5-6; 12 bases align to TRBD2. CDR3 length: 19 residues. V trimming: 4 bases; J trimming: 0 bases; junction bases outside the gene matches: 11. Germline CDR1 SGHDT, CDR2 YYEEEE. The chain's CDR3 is CASSPPGTSGPLAKNIQYF. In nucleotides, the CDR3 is TGTGCCAGCAGCCCTCCCGGGACTAGCGGGCCGCTAGCCAAAAACATTCAGTACTTC.

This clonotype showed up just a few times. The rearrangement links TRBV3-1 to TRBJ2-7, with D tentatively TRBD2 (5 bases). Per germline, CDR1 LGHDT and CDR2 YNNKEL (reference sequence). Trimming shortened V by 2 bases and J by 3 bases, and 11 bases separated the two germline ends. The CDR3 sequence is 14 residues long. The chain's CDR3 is CASSQRGKDYEQYF. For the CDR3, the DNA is TGTGCCAGCAGCCAACGGGGTAAGGACTACGAGCAGTACTTC.

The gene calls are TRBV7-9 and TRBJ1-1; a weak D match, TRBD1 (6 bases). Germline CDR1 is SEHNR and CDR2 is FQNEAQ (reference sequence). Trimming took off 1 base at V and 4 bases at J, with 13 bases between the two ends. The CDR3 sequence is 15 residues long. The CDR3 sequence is CASSLEGGGSTEAFF. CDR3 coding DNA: TGTGCCAGCAGCTTAGAGGGGGGAGGGAGCACTGAAGCTTTCTTT.

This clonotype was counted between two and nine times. CDR3 residues: CASSEQGPYNSPLHF. CDR3 nucleotide sequence: TGTGCCAGCAGTGAGCAAGGACCCTATAATTCACCCCTCCACTTT. This chain uses TRBV2 with TRBJ1-6, with unresolved D. CDR1 is SNHLY, CDR2 FYNNEI, per germline. The CDR3 extends over 15 amino acids. V lost 3 bases, J lost 2 bases, and 8 bases lay in between. The full variable domain, completed using reference TRBV2 and TRBJ1-6, is EPEVTQTPSHQVTQMGQEVILRCVPISNHLYFYWYRQILGQKVEFLVSFYNNEISEKSEIFDDQFSVERPDGSNFTLKIRSTKLEDSAMYFCASSEQGPYNSPLHFGNGTRLTVT.